The clone carrying this T cell receptor (delta chain) has only one observation. A much larger clonotype is one base distant, so this may be a read error. The same CDR3 also results from other DNA sequences found in this sample. Germline V gene data show CDR1 as GEAIGNYY and CDR2 as EKD. This CDR3 spans 20 amino acids. The sample originates from a study of gamma-delta T cells after stem cell transplantation. TCRdb called clones anew from the RT-PCR reads with CATT. Of about 11,000 delta-chain clones in the sample, approximately 39% are singletons; the top ten hold under 3%. This clonotype originated in a human donor. It is not recorded whose cells these are; they may come from a transplant donor. The sample taken for sequencing was gamma-delta T cells. The chain joins TRDV2 to TRDJ2; TRDD3 aligns across 9 bases. This CDR3 reads CACDTPGWGIASSLTAQLFF. CDR3 DNA: TGTGCCTGTGACACACCAGGTTGGGGGATAGCCTCCTCTTTGACAGCCCAACTCTTCTTT.